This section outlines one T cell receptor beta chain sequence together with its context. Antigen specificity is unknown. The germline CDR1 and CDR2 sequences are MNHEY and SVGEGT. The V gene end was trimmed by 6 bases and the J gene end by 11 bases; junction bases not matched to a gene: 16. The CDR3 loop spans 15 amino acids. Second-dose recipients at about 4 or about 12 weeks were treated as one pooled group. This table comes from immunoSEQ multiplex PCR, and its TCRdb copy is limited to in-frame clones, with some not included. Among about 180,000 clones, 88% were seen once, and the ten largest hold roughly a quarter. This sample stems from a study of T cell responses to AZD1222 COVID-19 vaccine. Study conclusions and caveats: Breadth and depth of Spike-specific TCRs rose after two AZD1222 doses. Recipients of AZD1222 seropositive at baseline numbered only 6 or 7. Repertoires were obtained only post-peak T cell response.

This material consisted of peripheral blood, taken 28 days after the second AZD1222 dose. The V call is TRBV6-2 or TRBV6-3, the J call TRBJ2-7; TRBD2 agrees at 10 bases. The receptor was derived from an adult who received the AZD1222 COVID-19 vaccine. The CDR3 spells CASSPRWSGRAEKYF. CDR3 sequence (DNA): TGTGCCAGCAGCCCGCGCTGGAGCGGGAGGGCCGAAAAGTACTTC.